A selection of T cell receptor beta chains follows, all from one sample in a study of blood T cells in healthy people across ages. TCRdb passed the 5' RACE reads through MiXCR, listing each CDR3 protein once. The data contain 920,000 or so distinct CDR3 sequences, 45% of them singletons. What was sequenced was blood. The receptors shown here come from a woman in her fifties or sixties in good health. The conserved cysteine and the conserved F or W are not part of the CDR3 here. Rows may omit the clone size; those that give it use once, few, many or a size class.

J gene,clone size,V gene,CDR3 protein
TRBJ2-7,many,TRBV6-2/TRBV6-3,ASIPSGRINEQY
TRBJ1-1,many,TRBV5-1,ASSLGTEAF
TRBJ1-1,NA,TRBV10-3,AISDPGQVNTEAF
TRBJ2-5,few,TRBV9,ASSTRDRGFEQETQY
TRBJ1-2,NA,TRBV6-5,ASRPLQGGYT
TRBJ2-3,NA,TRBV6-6,ASSYPEGADTQY
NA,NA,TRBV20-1,STSEVVAGGYEQY
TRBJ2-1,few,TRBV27,ASSYRQVLYNEQF
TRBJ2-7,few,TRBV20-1,SANRGRYEQY
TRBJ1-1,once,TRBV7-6,ASSLGAGMNTEAF
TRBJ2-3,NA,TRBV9,ASSVELRQDTDTQY
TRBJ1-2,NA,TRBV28,ASRDYRDYGYT
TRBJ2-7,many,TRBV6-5,ASRWTSGTYEQY
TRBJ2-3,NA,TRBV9,ASTQGREADTQY
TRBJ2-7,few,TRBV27,ASSPWTGLDEQY
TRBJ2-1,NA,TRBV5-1,ASSLSPPNEQF
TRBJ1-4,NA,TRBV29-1,SAERQGDEKLF
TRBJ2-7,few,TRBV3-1,ASSPTSGSDYEQY
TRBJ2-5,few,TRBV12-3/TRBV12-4,ASSVSGRETQY